This entry lists 9 T cell receptor beta chains sequenced from one sample in a study of cytomegalovirus exposure and HLA in healthy donors. A multiplex PCR was run with 60 Vbeta primers and 13 Jbeta primers. Sequencing used immunoSEQ multiplex PCR; TCRdb keeps in-frame clones, though not all of them. The data show roughly 120,000 clones, with 80% seen just once and approximately 8.8% held by the top ten. Sequencing used PBMCs. These receptors all come from a female donor in good health and CMV-seropositive.

The chain is built from TRBV18 and TRBJ2-5, with D possibly TRBD2 on 5 matching bases. V was clipped by 2 bases and J by 1 base, with 8 bases between them. This CDR3 region has 14 residues. CDR1 is KGHSH and CDR2 is LQKENI in the germline V gene. The CDR3 is CASSPRGFQETQYF. CDR3 bases: TGTGCCAGCTCACCAAGAGGGTTCCAAGAGACCCAGTACTTC.

The chain couples TRBV6-5 to TRBJ2-1; 7 bases map to TRBD1. Germline V gives CDR1 MNHEY, CDR2 SVGAGI. CDR3 length equals 15 residues. V dropped 4 bases and J dropped 10; count of bases not matched to a gene: 13. This CDR3 is CASSSLRQGGREQFF. The CDR3 coding sequence is TGTGCCAGCAGTTCCCTGAGACAGGGCGGAAGGGAGCAGTTCTTC.

The J gene is TRBJ2-5, the V gene TRBV5-4; D uncertain. The germline V gene encodes CDR1 SGHNT and CDR2 YYREEE (reference sequence). The ends were cut back, 1 base at V and 4 bases at J, with 5 bases in the middle. The CDR3 has 12 amino acids. The CDR3 DNA follows: TGTGCCAGCAGCTTGAACAGAGAGACCCAGTACTTC. Translating gives CASSLNRETQYF.

This clone was detected a few times. This chain uses TRBV19 with TRBJ2-7; no clear D. The V and J ends lost 6 bases and 0 bases respectively, with 12 bases between them. CDR1 and CDR2 from the germline V gene are LNHDA and SQIVND (reference sequence). The CDR3 is made up of 14 amino acids. CDR3 in DNA: TGTGCCAGTAGAAAGACGGGTAGCTCCTACGAGCAGTACTTC. Its translation: CASRKTGSSYEQYF.

In its sample, this clone was seen once. This chain uses TRBV7-9 with TRBJ2-5; TRBD1 matches 10 bases. Germline V gene data show CDR1 as SEHNR and CDR2 as FQNEAQ (reference sequence). This CDR3 has 18 amino acids. The trim removed 4 bases at V and 5 bases at J, leaving 16 bases unmatched. For the CDR3, the DNA is TGTGCCAGCAGCTCCTACCCCGGACAGGGGGTCGATCGGGAGACCCAGTACTTC. Translation gives CASSSYPGQGVDRETQYF.

The chain couples TRBV18 to TRBJ1-1; unclear D gene. V was shortened by 7 bases and J by 1 base, with 10 bases between the two germline ends. The length of the CDR3 is 13 residues. The germline V gene encodes CDR1 KGHSH and CDR2 LQKENI. This chain's CDR3 is CASFLSRNTEAFF. DNA of the CDR3: TGTGCCAGCTTTCTATCTCGGAACACTGAAGCTTTCTTT.

The chain employs TRBV7-2 and TRBJ2-1; possible D gene TRBD2, 7 bases. This CDR3 has 15 amino acids. V lost 3 bases and J 2 bases, leaving 11 bases between the germline ends. Germline loops: CDR1 SGHTA, CDR2 FQGNSA. The CDR3 is CASSLGGPTYNEQFF. CDR3 nucleotide sequence: TGTGCCAGCAGCTTGGGGGGGCCCACCTACAATGAGCAGTTCTTC.

The CDR3 sequence is CAISGGAQGAYEQYF. The CDR3, as DNA: TGTGCCATCAGTGGCGGGGCCCAGGGGGCCTACGAGCAGTACTTC. J is TRBJ2-7 and V is TRBV10-3; tentative D call: TRBD1 (7 bases). Trimming removed 4 bases at V and 2 bases at J, with 15 bases between. CDR3 length equals 15 residues. The germline V gene encodes CDR1 ENHRY and CDR2 SYGVKD.

The chain recombines TRBV2 with TRBJ2-1, with 7 bases lining up with TRBD1. CDR3 length: 15 amino acids. V lost 6 bases to trimming and J lost 6 bases; unmatched junction nucleotides: 11. Looked up from germline, CDR1 is SNHLY and CDR2 is FYNNEI. The CDR3 region has the DNA TGTGCCAGCAGCATCCGGGACAGTAGGTTCAATGAGCAGTTCTTC. It translates to CASSIRDSRFNEQFF.